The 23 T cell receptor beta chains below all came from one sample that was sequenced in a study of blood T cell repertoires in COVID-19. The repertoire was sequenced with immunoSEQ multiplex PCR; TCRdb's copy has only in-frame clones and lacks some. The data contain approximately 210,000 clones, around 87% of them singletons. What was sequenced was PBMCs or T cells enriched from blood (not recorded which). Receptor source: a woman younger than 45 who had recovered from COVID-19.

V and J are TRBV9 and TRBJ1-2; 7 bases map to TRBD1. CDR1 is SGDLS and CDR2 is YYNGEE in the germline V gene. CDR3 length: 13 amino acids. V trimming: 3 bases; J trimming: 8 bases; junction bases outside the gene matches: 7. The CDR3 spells CASSDRGEKGYTF. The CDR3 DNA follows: TGTGCCAGCAGCGACAGGGGAGAGAAAGGCTACACCTTC.

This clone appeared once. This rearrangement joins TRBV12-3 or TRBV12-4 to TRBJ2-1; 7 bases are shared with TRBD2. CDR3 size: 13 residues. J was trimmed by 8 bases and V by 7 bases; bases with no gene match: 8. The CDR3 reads CASKREGRYEQFF. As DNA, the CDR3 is TGTGCCAGCAAGAGGGAGGGCCGTTATGAGCAGTTCTTC.

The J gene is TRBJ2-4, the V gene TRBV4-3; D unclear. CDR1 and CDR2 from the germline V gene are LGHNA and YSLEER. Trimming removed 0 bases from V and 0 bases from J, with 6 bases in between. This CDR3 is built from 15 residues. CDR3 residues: CASSQDSRAKNIQYF. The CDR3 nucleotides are TGCGCCAGCAGCCAAGATAGTAGAGCCAAAAACATTCAGTACTTC.

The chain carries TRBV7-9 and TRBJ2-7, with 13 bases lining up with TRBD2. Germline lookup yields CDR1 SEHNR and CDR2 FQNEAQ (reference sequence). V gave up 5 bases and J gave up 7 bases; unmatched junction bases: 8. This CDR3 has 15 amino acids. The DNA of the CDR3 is TGTGCCAGCAGCCTCGGACTAGCGGGAGTGAGGGAGCAGTACTTC. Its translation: CASSLGLAGVREQYF.

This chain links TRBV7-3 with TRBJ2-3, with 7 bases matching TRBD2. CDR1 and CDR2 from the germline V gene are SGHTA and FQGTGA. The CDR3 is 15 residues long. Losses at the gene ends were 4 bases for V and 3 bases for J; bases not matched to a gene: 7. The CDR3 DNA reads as TGTGCCAGCAGCTCCCACGGCGGGAGAACAGATACGCAGTATTTT. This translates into CASSSHGGRTDTQYF. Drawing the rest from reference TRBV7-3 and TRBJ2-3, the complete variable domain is GAGVSQTPSNKVTEKGKYVELRCDPISGHTALYWYRQSLGQGPEFLIYFQGTGAADDSGLPNDRFFAVRPEGSVSTLKIQRTERGDSAVYLCASSSHGGRTDTQYFGPGTRLTVL.

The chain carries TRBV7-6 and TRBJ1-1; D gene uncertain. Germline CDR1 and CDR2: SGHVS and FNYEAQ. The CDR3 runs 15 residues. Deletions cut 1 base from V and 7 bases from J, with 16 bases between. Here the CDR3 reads CASSLEGQRAHEAFF. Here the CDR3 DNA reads TGTGCCAGCAGCTTAGAGGGTCAGAGGGCCCATGAAGCTTTCTTT.

The CDR3 nucleotides are TGTGCCAGCAGCTTATATTTGGGGGCGAAGAACAATGAGCAGTTCTTC. As protein: CASSLYLGAKNNEQFF. The chain combines TRBV11-2 with TRBJ2-1, with D perhaps matching TRBD1 (6 bases). Germline V gene data show CDR1 as SGHAT and CDR2 as FQNNGV. This CDR3 region has 16 residues. The germline V and J ends were trimmed by 2 bases and 5 bases, with 16 bases remaining between them.

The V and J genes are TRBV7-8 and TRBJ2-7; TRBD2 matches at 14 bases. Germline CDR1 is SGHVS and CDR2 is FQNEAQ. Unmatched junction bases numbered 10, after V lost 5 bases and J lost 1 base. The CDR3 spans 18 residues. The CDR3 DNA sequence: TGTGCCAGCAGCCGCGGACTAGCGGGAGGAACAATATCCTACGAGCAGTACTTC. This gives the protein CASSRGLAGGTISYEQYF.

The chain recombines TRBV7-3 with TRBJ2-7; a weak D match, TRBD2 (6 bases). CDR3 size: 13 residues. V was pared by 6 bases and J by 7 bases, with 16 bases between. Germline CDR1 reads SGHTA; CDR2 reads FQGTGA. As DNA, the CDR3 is TGTGCCAGCAGTAGAGATCCGGGACTGGAGCAGTACTTC. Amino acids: CASSRDPGLEQYF.

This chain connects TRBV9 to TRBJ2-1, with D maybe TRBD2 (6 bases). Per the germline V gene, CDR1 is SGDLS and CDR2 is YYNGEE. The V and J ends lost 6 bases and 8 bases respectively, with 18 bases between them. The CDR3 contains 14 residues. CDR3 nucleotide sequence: TGTGCCAGCACTAAAGACGGGGGAGCGGATGAGCAGTTCTTC. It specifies CASTKDGGADEQFF.

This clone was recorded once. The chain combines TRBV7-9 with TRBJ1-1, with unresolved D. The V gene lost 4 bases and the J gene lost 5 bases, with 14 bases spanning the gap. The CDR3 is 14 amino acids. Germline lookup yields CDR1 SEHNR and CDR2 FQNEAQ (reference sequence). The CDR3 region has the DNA TGTGCCAGCAGCTCCCGTGGGCAGGTTACTGAAGCTTTCTTT. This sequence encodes CASSSRGQVTEAFF.

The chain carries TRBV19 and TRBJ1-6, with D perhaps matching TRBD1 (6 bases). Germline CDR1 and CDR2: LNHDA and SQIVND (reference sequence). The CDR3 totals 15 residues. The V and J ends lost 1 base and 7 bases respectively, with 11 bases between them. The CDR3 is CASSIGGGVNSPLHF. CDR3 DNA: TGTGCCAGTAGTATAGGAGGGGGGGTAAATTCACCCCTCCACTTT.

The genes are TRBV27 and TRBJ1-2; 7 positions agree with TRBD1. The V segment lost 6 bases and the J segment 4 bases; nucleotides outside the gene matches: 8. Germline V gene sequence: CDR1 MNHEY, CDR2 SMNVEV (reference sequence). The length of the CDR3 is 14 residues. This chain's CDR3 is CASRPGQSLYGYTF. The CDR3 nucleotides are TGTGCCAGCAGACCGGGACAGAGTCTCTATGGCTACACCTTC.

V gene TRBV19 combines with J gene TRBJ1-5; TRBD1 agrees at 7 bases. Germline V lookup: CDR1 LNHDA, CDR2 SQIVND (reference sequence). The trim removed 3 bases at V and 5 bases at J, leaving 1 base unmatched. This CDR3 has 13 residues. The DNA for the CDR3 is TGTGCCAGTAGTATGCAGGGGGATCAGCCCCAGCATTTT. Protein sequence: CASSMQGDQPQHF.

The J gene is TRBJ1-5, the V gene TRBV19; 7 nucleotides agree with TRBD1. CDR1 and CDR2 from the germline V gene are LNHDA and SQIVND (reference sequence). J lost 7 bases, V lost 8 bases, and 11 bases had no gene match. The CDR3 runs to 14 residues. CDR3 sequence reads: CASRDAGGGQPQHF. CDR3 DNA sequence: TGTGCCAGTCGTGACGCAGGGGGAGGCCAGCCCCAGCATTTT.

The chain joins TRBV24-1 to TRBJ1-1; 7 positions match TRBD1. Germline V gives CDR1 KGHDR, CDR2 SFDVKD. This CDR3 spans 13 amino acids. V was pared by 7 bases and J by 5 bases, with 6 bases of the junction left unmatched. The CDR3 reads CATSLPGGTEAFF. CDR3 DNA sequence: TGTGCCACCAGCTTACCAGGGGGGACTGAAGCTTTCTTT.

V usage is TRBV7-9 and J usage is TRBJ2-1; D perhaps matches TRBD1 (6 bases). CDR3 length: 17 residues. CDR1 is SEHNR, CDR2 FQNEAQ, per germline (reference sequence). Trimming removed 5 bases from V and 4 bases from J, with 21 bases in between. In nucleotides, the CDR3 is TGTGCCAGCAGCCATAAAGGACTCCAGACAGGTTACAATGAGCAGTTCTTC. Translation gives CASSHKGLQTGYNEQFF.

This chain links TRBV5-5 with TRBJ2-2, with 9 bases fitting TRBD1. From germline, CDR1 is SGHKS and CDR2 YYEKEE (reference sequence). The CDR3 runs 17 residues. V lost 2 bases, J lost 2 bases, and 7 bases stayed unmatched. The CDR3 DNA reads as TGTGCCAGCAGCTTCCTGCCGGGACAGGGTAACACCGGGGAGCTGTTTTTT. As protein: CASSFLPGQGNTGELFF.

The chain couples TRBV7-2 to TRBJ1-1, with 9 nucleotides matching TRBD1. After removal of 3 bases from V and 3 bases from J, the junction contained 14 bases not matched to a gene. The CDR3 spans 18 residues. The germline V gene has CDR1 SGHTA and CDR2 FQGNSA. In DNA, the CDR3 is TGTGCCAGCAGCTTCGCAGTAGGACAGGGGTCGTTGCACACTGAAGCTTTCTTT. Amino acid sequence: CASSFAVGQGSLHTEAFF.

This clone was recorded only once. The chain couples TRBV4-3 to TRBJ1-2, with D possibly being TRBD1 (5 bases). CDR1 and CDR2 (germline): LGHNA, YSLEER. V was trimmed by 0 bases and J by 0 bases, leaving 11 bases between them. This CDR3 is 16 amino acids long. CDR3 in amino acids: CASSQDKTGANYGYTF. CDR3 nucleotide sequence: TGCGCCAGCAGCCAAGATAAAACAGGAGCTAACTATGGCTACACCTTC.

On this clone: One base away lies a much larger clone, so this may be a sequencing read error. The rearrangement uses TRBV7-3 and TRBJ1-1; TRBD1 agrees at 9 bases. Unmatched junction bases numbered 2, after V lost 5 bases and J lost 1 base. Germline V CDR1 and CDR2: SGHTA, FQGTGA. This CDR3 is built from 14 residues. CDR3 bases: TGTGCCAGCAGCCCGGGACAGGGGAACACTGAAGCTTTCTTT. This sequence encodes CASSPGQGNTEAFF.

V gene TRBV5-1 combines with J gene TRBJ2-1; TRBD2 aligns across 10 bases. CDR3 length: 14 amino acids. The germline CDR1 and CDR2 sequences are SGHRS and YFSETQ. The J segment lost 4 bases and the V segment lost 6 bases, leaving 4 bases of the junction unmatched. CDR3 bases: TGCGCCAGCAACCTAGCGGGGGTATACAATGAGCAGTTCTTC. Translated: CASNLAGVYNEQFF.

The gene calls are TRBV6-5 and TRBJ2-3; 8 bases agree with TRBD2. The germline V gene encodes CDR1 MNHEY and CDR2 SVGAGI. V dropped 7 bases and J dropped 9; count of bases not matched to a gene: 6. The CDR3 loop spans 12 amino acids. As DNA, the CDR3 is TGTGCCAGCAATACGGGACTAGTGACGCAGTATTTT. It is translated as CASNTGLVTQYF.